This T cell receptor beta chain comes out of a study of regulatory T cells. Broader study findings: In CD3G deficiency, regulatory T cells had lower Shannon diversity than autologous conventional CD4+ and control regulatory cells. In patients, unique TRB V-J pairs were restricted and V/J usage skewed, especially in Tregs.

Every patient with CD3G deficiency had evidence of autoimmunity. Sorting split CD4+ cells into CD25-high CD127-low Tregs and CD25-low CD127-high conventional T cells. This CDR3 is built from 15 residues. Germline CDR1 PRHDT, CDR2 FYEKMQ (reference sequence). V was pared by 6 bases and J by 7 bases, with 11 bases of the junction left unmatched. Of note for this clone: Its antigen is unidentified.

The PCR used 52 TRBV and 13 TRBJ primers. Measured with immunoSEQ multiplex PCR; TCRdb has only the in-frame clones, and not every one. The sample records under 4,000 clones, over 85% being singletons. Material for sequencing was CD4+ Tregs sorted from blood. This chain uses TRBV13 with TRBJ1-4; 7 nucleotides agree with TRBD1. The sequence came from a person between 18 and 35 years old with CD3G deficiency. The CDR3 reads CASRRRRTGGEKLFF. CDR3 in DNA: TGTGCCAGCAGGCGTCGACGGACAGGTGGTGAAAAACTGTTTTTT.